These T cell receptor beta chains were read from a single sample in a study of blood T cells in healthy people across ages. TCRdb re-derived calls from the 5' RACE reads in MiXCR, one entry per CDR3 protein. The table records over 950,000 distinct CDR3 sequences, roughly 50% of them present only once. Sample: blood. These receptors were obtained from a woman between 55 and 75 years old in good health. The CDR3 runs from the conserved cysteine through the conserved F or W. D genes are given only for firm matches. A clone size is listed for some rows: how often the clone was seen (once, few, many), or a class if it is expanded.

V gene: TRBV7-9
D gene: .
clone size: few
J gene: TRBJ2-5
CDR3 DNA: TGTGCCAGCAGCTTAGGTGCGGAGATTCAAGAGACCCAGTACTTC
CDR3 protein: CASSLGAEIQETQYF

V gene: TRBV28
D gene: TRBD1
clone size: .
J gene: TRBJ1-1
CDR3 DNA: TGTGCCAGCAGTCCAACAGGGGGCCTTCACACTGAAGCTTTCTTT
CDR3 protein: CASSPTGGLHTEAFF

V gene: TRBV6-5
D gene: .
clone size: .
J gene: TRBJ2-1
CDR3 DNA: TGTGCCAGCAGTTACTCCCAGTCCCCAGGCTACAATGAGCAGTTCTTC
CDR3 protein: CASSYSQSPGYNEQFF

V gene: TRBV5-1
D gene: .
clone size: few
J gene: TRBJ2-1
CDR3 DNA: TGCGCCAGCAGCCCCGGTAGTAGGTACAATGAGCAGTTCTTC
CDR3 protein: CASSPGSRYNEQFF

V gene: TRBV4-1
D gene: TRBD2
clone size: once
J gene: TRBJ2-7
CDR3 DNA: TGCGCCAGCAGCCACATCCTAGCGGGGCTCTACGAGCAGTACTTC
CDR3 protein: CASSHILAGLYEQYF

V gene: TRBV29-1
D gene: TRBD1
clone size: many
J gene: TRBJ2-7
CDR3 DNA: TGCAGCGCCGCTGGCCTACTAGGGGGCAGGGGCTACGAGCAGTACTTC
CDR3 protein: CSAAGLLGGRGYEQYF

V gene: TRBV7-9
D gene: .
clone size: once
J gene: TRBJ1-1
CDR3 DNA: TGTGCCAGCAGCTTAGAAATCGGAGGGACTGAAGCTTTCTTT
CDR3 protein: CASSLEIGGTEAFF

V gene: TRBV3-1
D gene: .
clone size: .
J gene: TRBJ2-5
CDR3 DNA: TGTACCAGCAGCCTCCTGAATGAGCGGTACTTC
CDR3 protein: CTSSLLNERYF

V gene: TRBV7-2
D gene: TRBD1
clone size: .
J gene: TRBJ1-4
CDR3 DNA: TGTGCCAGCAGCTTAGGTTCCCCCGGGACAGGGGGCGGAAAACTGTTTTTT
CDR3 protein: CASSLGSPGTGGGKLFF

V gene: TRBV12-3/TRBV12-4
D gene: TRBD1
clone size: .
J gene: TRBJ1-6
CDR3 DNA: TGTGCCAGCAGTCGTAAGTGGACAGGGAATTCACCCCTCCACTTT
CDR3 protein: CASSRKWTGNSPLHF

V gene: TRBV3-1
D gene: TRBD2
clone size: few
J gene: TRBJ2-7
CDR3 DNA: TGTGCCAGCAGCCAAAAGGTGGGGACTAGCAAGTACGAGCAGTACTTC
CDR3 protein: CASSQKVGTSKYEQYF

V gene: TRBV20-1
D gene: TRBD2
clone size: .
J gene: TRBJ2-7
CDR3 DNA: TGCAGTGCTAGCACCGGGACTAGCGGTAGGGGCGAGCAGTACTTC
CDR3 protein: CSASTGTSGRGEQYF

V gene: TRBV10-3
D gene: .
clone size: .
J gene: TRBJ2-1
CDR3 DNA: TGTGCCACCCGGGACTTCTACAATGAGCAGTTCTTC
CDR3 protein: CATRDFYNEQFF

V gene: TRBV2
D gene: .
clone size: .
J gene: TRBJ1-5
CDR3 DNA: TGTGCCAGCAGTATTGGGCAGTTAAGCAATCAGCCCCAGCATTTT
CDR3 protein: CASSIGQLSNQPQHF

V gene: TRBV2
D gene: .
clone size: .
J gene: TRBJ2-1
CDR3 DNA: TGTGCCAGCAGGAAGCGGGTCGGGGAGCAGTTCTTC
CDR3 protein: CASRKRVGEQFF

V gene: TRBV7-2
D gene: TRBD2
clone size: few
J gene: TRBJ2-4
CDR3 DNA: TGTGCCAGCAACCCGGGACTAGCTGTAGACATTCAGTACTTC
CDR3 protein: CASNPGLAVDIQYF

V gene: TRBV10-3
D gene: TRBD1
clone size: .
J gene: TRBJ1-6
CDR3 DNA: TGTGCCATCAGTGAGACTCAACAGGGGACACCCCTCCACTTT
CDR3 protein: CAISETQQGTPLHF

V gene: TRBV9
D gene: TRBD1
clone size: few
J gene: TRBJ2-7
CDR3 DNA: TGTGCCAGCAGCGTGACCGGGGGGACAGGGTACCACGAGCAGTACTTC
CDR3 protein: CASSVTGGTGYHEQYF

V gene: TRBV30
D gene: .
clone size: .
J gene: TRBJ1-2
CDR3 DNA: TGTGCCTGGAGTGCAGCAGGTTTATATGGCTACACCTTC
CDR3 protein: CAWSAAGLYGYTF

V gene: TRBV5-1
D gene: TRBD1
clone size: .
J gene: TRBJ2-7
CDR3 DNA: TGCGCCAACAGCTTGGACAGGGGGCAAGTCGAGCAGTACTTC
CDR3 protein: CANSLDRGQVEQYF

V gene: TRBV5-1
D gene: TRBD2
clone size: .
J gene: TRBJ2-3
CDR3 DNA: TGTGCCAGCAGCCCTTTAGCGGGAGATACGCAGTATTTT
CDR3 protein: CASSPLAGDTQYF

V gene: TRBV2
D gene: TRBD2
clone size: .
J gene: TRBJ2-1
CDR3 DNA: TGTGCCAGCAGAGAACAACTAGCGGCCAATGAGCAGTTCTTC
CDR3 protein: CASREQLAANEQFF

V gene: TRBV28
D gene: .
clone size: few
J gene: TRBJ2-7
CDR3 DNA: TGTGCCAGCAGTTTCCTGACCAAGGGGGAGACCTACGAGCAGTACTTC
CDR3 protein: CASSFLTKGETYEQYF

V gene: TRBV5-1
D gene: .
clone size: .
J gene: TRBJ2-1
CDR3 DNA: TGCACCAGCAGCGGACCAAGGGGCAATGAGCAGTTCTTC
CDR3 protein: CTSSGPRGNEQFF